This T cell receptor beta chain was recovered during a study of shared clonotypes between healthy human individuals. Study-level findings and limits: For sorted subsets, rarefaction showed incomplete sequencing despite large depth.

The table lists this clone with a count of one. Its antigen is as yet unknown. Tens of thousands of T cell genomes, or approximately 0.2 ug DNA, went into the sorted-subset replicate PCRs. Method: immunoSEQ multiplex PCR; TCRdb's copy keeps in-frame clones and lacks some. The data hold 300,000 to 400,000 clones, with roughly 87% observed a single time. The CDR3 consists of 15 residues. V lost 1 base to trimming and J lost 2 bases; unmatched junction nucleotides: 3. Germline lookup yields CDR1 SGHNT and CDR2 YYREEE (reference sequence). The sample was memory CD8+ T cells sorted from blood. This sample's subset: CD45RO+ cells pooled with CCR7-negative TemRA cells. The gene calls are TRBV5-4 and TRBJ2-7; 10 nucleotides align to TRBD2. This TCR came from a man younger than 30 in good health. The CDR3 sequence: CASSLLAGAPYEQYF. The DNA of the CDR3 is TGTGCCAGCAGCTTGCTAGCGGGGGCCCCCTACGAGCAGTACTTC.